This T cell receptor (beta chain) stems from a study of blood T cells in healthy people across ages. Note on this clonotype: Its antigen remains unknown.

CDR3 length equals 11 residues. Trimming pared 4 bases from V and 8 bases from J, leaving 9 bases between. Germline loops: CDR1 SQVTM, CDR2 ANQGSEA. A second PCR, run for about 6 to 12 cycles, used a sample-barcoded 5' primer plus a J-beta primer mix. Each cDNA molecule, via a template-switch adaptor with 12 random nucleotides, was tagged. TCRdb ran MiXCR on the 5' RACE reads and lists one entry per CDR3 protein. The table records about 750,000 distinct CDR3 sequences, 53% of them present only once. Study-wide results and caveats: Unknown donor CMV status possibly confounded expanded clonotype changes. Considered underestimates were the diversity estimates obtained from one million T cells. PBMC samples, being unsorted, prevented any conclusive comparison of naive and antigen-experienced cells.

The chain combines TRBV29-1 with TRBJ2-4; D is uncertain. Sample: blood. This receptor was taken from a man at least 80 years old in good health. CDR3 region: CSVARVDIQYF. The DNA of the CDR3 is TGCAGCGTTGCTAGAGTCGACATTCAGTACTTC.